Detailed here is one T cell receptor beta chain. Its specificity is not known. This CDR3 contains 14 residues. V gave up 4 bases and J gave up 11 bases, with 23 bases separating them. Germline CDR1 GTSNPN, CDR2 SVGIG (reference sequence). These data belong to a study of PD-L1 blockade in urothelial cancer. At the level of the study: Peripheral blood specimens exhibited a median yield of roughly 140,000 T cells.

It was locally advanced or metastatic urothelial carcinoma that patients had. General study results and limits: It was durable-benefit patients whose tumor-associated blood clones expanded more at 3 weeks.

Profiling relied on immunoSEQ multiplex PCR, and the TCRdb table lists in-frame clones only, not all of them. Among about 22,000 clones listed, almost 90% were seen once. The receptor's source is a woman in her sixties with urothelial cancer. V is TRBV30 and J is TRBJ1-1; D gene ambiguous. The specimen comprised PBMCs, sampled around atezolizumab (anti-PD-L1) treatment. The CDR3 coding sequence is TGTGCCTGGAATACGGCTGTCGGGGAGGCTGGGGCTTTCTTT. Translated, it gives CAWNTAVGEAGAFF.